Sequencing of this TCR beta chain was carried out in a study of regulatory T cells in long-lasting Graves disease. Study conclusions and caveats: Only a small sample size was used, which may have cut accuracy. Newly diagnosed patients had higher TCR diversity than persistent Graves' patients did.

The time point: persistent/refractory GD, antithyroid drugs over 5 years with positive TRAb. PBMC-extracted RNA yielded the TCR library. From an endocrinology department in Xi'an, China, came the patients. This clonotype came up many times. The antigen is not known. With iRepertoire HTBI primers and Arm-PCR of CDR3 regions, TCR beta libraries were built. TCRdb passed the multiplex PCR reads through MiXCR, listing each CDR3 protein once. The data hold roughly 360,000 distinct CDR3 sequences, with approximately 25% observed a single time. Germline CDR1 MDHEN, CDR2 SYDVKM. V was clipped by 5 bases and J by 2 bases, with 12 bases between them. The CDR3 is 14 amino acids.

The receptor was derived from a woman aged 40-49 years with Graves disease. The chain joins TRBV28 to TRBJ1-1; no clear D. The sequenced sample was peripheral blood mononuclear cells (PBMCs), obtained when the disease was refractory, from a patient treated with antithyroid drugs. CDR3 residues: CASSILRGNTEAFF. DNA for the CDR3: TGTGCCAGCAGTATTCTCCGAGGAAACACTGAAGCTTTCTTT. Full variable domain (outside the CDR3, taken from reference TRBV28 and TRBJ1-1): DVKVTQSSRYLVKRTGEKVFLECVQDMDHENMFWYRQDPGLGLRLIYFSYDVKMKEKGDIPEGYSVSREKKERFSLILESASTNQTSMYLCASSILRGNTEAFFGQGTRLTVV.